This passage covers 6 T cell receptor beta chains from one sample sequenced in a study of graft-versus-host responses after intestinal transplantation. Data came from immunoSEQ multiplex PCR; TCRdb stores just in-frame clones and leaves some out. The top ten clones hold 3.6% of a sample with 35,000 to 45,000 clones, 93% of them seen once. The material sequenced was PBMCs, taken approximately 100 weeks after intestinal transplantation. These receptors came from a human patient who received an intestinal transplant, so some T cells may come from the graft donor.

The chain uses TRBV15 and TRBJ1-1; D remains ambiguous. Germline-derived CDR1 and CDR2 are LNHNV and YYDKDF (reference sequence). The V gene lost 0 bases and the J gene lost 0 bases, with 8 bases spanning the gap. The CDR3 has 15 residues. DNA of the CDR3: TGTGCCACCAGCAGAGATTGGTTCATGAACACTGAAGCTTTCTTT. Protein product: CATSRDWFMNTEAFF.

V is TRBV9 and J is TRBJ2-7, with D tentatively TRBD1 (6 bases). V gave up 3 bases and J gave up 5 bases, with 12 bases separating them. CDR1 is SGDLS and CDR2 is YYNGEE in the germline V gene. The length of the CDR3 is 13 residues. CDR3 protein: CASSATGQDEQYF. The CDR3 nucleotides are TGTGCCAGCAGCGCAACAGGGCAAGACGAGCAGTACTTC.

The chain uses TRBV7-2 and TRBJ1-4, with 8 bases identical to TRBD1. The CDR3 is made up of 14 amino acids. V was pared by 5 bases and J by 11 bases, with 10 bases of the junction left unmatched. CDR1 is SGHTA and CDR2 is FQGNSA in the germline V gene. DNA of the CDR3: TGTGCCAGCAGCCAGAGTCCCGACAGGGGTAAACTGTTTTTT. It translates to CASSQSPDRGKLFF.

The CDR3 coding sequence is TGTGCCAGCAGTTTAAGGGGCCGCTCCTACGAGCAGTACTTC. Amino acid sequence: CASSLRGRSYEQYF. The chain uses TRBV6-5 and TRBJ2-7; a possible D gene is TRBD1 (5 bases). The CDR3 totals 14 residues. Trimming cost V 4 bases and J 0 bases, with 10 bases left between them. Germline V CDR1 and CDR2: MNHEY, SVGAGI.

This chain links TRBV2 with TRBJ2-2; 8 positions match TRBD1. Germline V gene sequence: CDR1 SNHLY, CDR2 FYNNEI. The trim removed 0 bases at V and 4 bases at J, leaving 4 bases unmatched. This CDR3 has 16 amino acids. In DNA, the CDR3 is TGTGCCAGCAGTGAAGCGGTAACAGGGGGCACCGGGGAGCTGTTTTTT. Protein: CASSEAVTGGTGELFF.

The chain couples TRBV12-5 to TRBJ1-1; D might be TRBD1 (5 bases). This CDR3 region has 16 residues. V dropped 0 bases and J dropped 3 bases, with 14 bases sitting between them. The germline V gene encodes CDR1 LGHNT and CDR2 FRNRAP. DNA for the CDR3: TGTGCTAGTGGTTTGGTACATCGGGGGGGACACACTGAAGCTTTCTTT. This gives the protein CASGLVHRGGHTEAFF.